The clone carrying this T cell receptor (beta chain) was picked up one time. This specimen belongs to a study of blood T cell repertoires in COVID-19. Looking at the study overall: COVID-19 samples from acute and convalescent phases originated in the United States, Italy and Spain.

In the study's own analysis: Amplification of reference gene primers was used by the study to estimate nucleated cell counts. Data came from immunoSEQ multiplex PCR; TCRdb stores just in-frame clones and leaves some out. For V, J and clone size, that table is used; D and trimming come from the DNA. The sample gives about 92,000 clones, roughly 72% of which show up once; about 26% is in the top ten. V shed 5 bases and J 5 bases; nucleotides not matched to a gene: 6. The CDR3 has 15 amino acids. In germline, CDR1 is MRHNA, CDR2 SNTAGT. Sequencing input: peripheral blood. This sequence joins TRBV6-4 and TRBJ1-1; 12 bases fit TRBD1. This TCR came from a woman aged 60-75 years in a cohort sampled during active or convalescent COVID-19. The CDR3 nucleotides are TGTGCCAGCAGTCCCGGGACAGGGGGCAGGACTGAAGCTTTCTTT. Protein sequence: CASSPGTGGRTEAFF.